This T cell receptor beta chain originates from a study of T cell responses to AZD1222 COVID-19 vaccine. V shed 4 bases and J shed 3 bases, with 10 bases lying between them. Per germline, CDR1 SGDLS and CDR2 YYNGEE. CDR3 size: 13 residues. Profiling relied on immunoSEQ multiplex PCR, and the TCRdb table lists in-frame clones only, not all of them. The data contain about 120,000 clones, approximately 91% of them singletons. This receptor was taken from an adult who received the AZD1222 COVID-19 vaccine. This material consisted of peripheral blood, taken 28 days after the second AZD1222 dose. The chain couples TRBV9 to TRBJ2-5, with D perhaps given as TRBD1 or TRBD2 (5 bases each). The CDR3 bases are TGTGCCAGCAGCCCTGGGACGGAAGAGACCCAGTACTTC. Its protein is CASSPGTEETQYF.